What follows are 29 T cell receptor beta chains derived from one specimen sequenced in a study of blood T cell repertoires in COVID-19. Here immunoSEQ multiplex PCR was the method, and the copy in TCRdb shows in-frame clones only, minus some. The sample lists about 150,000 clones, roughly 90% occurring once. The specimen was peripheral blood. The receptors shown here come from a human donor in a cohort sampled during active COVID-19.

CDR3 nucleotide sequence: TGTGCCAGCAGTTACGAACTTAGCGCCCATACGCAGTATTTT. Translating it yields CASSYELSAHTQYF. The rearrangement joins TRBV6-5 to TRBJ2-3; D might be TRBD2 (5 bases). The CDR3 has 14 residues. Looked up from germline, CDR1 is MNHEY and CDR2 is SVGAGI. V lost 2 bases, J lost 7 bases, and 13 bases lay in between.

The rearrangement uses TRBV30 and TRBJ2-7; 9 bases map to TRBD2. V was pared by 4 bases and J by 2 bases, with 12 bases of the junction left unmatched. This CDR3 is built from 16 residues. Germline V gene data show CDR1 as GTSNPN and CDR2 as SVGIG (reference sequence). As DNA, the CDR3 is TGTGCCTGGACGCCCGCGGGAGGGCCTTATACCTACGAGCAGTACTTC. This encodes CAWTPAGGPYTYEQYF.

CDR3 amino acids: CASSDGGETTDTQYF. The CDR3 DNA is TGCGCCAGCAGTGACGGGGGGGAGACCACAGATACGCAGTATTTT. J is TRBJ2-3 and V is TRBV10-2; 8 positions agree with TRBD2. CDR3 length: 15 amino acids. CDR1 is WSHSY and CDR2 is SAAADI in the germline V gene. V dropped 3 bases and J dropped 2; count of bases not matched to a gene: 4.

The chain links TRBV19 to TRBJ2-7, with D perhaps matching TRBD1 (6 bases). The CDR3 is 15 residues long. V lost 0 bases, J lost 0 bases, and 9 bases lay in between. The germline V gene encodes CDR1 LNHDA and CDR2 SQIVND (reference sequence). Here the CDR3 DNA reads TGTGCCAGTAGTATAGATCGACAGGCCTCCTACGAGCAGTACTTC. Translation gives CASSIDRQASYEQYF. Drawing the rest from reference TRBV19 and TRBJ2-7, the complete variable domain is DGGITQSPKYLFRKEGQNVTLSCEQNLNHDAMYWYRQDPGQGLRLIYYSQIVNDFQKGDIAEGYSVSREKKESFPLTVTSAQKNPTAFYLCASSIDRQASYEQYFGPGTRLTVT.

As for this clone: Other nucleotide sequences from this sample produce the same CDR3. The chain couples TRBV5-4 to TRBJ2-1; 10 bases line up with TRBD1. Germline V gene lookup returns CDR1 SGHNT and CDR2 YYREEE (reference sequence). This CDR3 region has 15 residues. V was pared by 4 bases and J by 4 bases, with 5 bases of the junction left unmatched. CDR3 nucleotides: TGTGCCAGCAGCCTAGACAGGGGGCCTTACAATGAGCAGTTCTTC. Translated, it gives CASSLDRGPYNEQFF. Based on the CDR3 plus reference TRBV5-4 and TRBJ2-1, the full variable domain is ETGVTQSPTHLIKTRGQQVTLRCSSQSGHNTVSWYQQALGQGPQFIFQYYREEENGRGNFPPRFSGLQFPNYSSELNVNALELDDSALYLCASSLDRGPYNEQFFGPGTRLTVL.

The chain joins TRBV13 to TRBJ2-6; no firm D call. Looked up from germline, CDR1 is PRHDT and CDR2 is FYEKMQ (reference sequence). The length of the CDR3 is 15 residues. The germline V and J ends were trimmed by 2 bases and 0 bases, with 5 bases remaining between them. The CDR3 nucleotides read TGTGCCAGCAGCTTACCAGTCTCTGGGGCCAACGTCCTGACTTTC. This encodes CASSLPVSGANVLTF.

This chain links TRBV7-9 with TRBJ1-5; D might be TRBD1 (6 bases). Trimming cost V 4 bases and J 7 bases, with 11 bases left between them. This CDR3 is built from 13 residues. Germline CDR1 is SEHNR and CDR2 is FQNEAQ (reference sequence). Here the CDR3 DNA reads TGTGCCAGCAGCTCAGGGGTACGGCAGCCCCAGCATTTT. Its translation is CASSSGVRQPQHF.

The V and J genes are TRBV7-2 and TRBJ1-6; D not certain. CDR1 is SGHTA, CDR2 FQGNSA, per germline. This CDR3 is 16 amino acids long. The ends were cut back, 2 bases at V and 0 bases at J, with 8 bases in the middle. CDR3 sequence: CASSLNAGSYNSPLHF. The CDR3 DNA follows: TGTGCCAGCAGCTTAAATGCGGGCTCCTATAATTCACCCCTCCACTTT.

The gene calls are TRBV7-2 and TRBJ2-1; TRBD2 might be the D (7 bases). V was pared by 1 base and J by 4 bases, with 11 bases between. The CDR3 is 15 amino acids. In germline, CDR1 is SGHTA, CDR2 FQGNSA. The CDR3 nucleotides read TGTGCCAGCAGCTTAGAAAGGGGGGGTTACAATGAGCAGTTCTTC. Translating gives CASSLERGGYNEQFF.

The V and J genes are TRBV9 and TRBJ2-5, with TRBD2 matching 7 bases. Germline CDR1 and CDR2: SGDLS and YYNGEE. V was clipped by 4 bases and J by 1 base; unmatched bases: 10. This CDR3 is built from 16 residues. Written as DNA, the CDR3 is TGTGCCAGCAGCCCACGGACGGGCGGGGGCCAAGAGACCCAGTACTTC. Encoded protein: CASSPRTGGGQETQYF.

This chain's CDR3 is CSVAKQGDFNEQYF. CDR3 bases: TGCAGCGTTGCGAAACAGGGGGATTTCAACGAGCAGTACTTC. The rearrangement links TRBV29-1 to TRBJ2-7; 8 positions agree with TRBD1. The V segment lost 4 bases and the J segment 5 bases; nucleotides outside the gene matches: 10. The CDR3 sequence is 14 residues long. CDR1 is SQVTM and CDR2 is ANQGSEA in the germline V gene.

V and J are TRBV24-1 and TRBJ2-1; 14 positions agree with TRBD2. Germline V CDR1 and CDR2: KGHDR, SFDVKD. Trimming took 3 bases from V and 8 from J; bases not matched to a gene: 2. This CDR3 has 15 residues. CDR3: CATSDPGLAGDEQFF. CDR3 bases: TGTGCCACCAGTGATCCGGGACTAGCGGGAGATGAGCAGTTCTTC.

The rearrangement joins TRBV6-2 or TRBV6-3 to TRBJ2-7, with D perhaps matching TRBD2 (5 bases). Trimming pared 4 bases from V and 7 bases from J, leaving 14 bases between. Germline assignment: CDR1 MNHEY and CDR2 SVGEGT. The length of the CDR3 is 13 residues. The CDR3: CASSSGSLGEQYF. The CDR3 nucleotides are TGTGCCAGCAGTTCGGGATCCTTGGGGGAGCAGTACTTC.

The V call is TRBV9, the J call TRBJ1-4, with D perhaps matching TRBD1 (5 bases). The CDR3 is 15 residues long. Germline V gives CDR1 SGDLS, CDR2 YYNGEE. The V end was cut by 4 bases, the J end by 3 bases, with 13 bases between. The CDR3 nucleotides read TGTGCCAGCAGCCTGGCGGGGGGTGCTAATGAAAAACTGTTTTTT. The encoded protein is CASSLAGGANEKLFF.

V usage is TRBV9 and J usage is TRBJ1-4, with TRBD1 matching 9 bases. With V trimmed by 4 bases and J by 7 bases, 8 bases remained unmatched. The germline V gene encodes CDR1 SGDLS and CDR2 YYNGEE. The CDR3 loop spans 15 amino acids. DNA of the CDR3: TGTGCCAGCAGCCCGCGGACAGGGGAGAGTGAAAAACTGTTTTTT. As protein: CASSPRTGESEKLFF. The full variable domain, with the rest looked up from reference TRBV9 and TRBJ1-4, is DSGVTQTPKHLITATGQRVTLRCSPRSGDLSVYWYQQSLDQGLQFLIQYYNGEERAKGNILERFSAQQFPDLHSELNLSSLELGDSALYFCASSPRTGESEKLFFGSGTQLSVL.

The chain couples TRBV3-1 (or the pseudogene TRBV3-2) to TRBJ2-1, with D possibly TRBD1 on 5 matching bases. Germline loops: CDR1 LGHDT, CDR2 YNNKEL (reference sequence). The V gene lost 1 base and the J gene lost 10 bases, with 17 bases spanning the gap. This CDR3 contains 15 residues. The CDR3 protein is CASSQAHTGWYEQFF. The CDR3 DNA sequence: TGTGCCAGCAGCCAAGCGCATACAGGATGGTACGAGCAGTTCTTC.

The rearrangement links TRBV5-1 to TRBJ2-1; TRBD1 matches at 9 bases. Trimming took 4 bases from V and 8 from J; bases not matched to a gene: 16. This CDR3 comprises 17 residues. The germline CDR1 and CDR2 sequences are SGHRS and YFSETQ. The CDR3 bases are TGCGCCAGCAGCCAGGGACAGGGAAGGGACTATGGCGATGAGCAGTTCTTC. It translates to CASSQGQGRDYGDEQFF.

This CDR3 is CASSFFASGYNEQFF. The DNA for the CDR3 is TGTGCCAGCAGCTTTTTCGCTAGCGGCTACAATGAGCAGTTCTTC. The chain combines TRBV7-3 with TRBJ2-1; 7 bases agree with TRBD2. Per the germline V gene, CDR1 is SGHTA and CDR2 is FQGTGA. After removal of 3 bases from V and 3 bases from J, the junction contained 5 bases not matched to a gene. The length of the CDR3 is 15 residues.

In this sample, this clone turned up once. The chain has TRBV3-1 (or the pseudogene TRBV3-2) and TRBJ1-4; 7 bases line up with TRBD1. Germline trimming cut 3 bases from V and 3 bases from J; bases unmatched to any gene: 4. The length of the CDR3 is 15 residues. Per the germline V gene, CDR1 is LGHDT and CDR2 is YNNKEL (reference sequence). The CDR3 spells CASSHRDRPNEKLFF. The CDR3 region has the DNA TGTGCCAGCAGCCACCGGGACAGACCTAATGAAAAACTGTTTTTT.

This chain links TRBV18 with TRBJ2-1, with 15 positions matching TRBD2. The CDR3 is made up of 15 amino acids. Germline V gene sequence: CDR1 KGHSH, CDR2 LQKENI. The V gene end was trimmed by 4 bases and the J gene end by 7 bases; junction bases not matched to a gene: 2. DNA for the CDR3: TGTGCCAGCTCACGGACTAGCGGGGGGGTGAATGAGCAGTTCTTC. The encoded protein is CASSRTSGGVNEQFF. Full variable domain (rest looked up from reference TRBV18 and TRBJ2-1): NAGVMQNPRHLVRRRGQEARLRCSPMKGHSHVYWYRQLPEEGLKFMVYLQKENIIDESGMPKERFSAEFPKEGPSILRIQQVVRGDSAAYFCASSRTSGGVNEQFFGPGTRLTVL.

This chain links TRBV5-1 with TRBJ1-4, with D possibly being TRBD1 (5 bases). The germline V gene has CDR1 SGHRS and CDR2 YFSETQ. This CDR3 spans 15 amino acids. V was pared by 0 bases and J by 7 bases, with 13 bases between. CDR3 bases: TGCGCCAGCAGCTTGGGTGGGGGGGGATCTGAAAAACTGTTTTTT. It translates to CASSLGGGGSEKLFF.

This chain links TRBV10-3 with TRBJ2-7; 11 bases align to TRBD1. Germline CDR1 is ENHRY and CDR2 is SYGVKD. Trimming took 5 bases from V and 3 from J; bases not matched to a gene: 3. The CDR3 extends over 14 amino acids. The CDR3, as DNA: TGTGCCATCAGTACGGACAGGGGGCTCTACGAGCAGTACTTC. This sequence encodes CAISTDRGLYEQYF.

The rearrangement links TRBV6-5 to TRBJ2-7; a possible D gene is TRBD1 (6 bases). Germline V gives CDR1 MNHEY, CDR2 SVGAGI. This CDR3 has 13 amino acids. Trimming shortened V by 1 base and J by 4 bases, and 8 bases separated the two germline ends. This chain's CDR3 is CASSYYQGYEQYF. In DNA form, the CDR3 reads TGTGCCAGCAGTTACTACCAGGGGTACGAGCAGTACTTC.

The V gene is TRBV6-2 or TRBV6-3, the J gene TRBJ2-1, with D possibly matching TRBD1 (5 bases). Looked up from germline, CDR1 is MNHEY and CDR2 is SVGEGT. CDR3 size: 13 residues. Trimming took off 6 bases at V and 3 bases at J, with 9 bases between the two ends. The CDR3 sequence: CASSPDNYNEQFF. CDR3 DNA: TGTGCCAGCAGCCCGGACAACTACAATGAGCAGTTCTTC.

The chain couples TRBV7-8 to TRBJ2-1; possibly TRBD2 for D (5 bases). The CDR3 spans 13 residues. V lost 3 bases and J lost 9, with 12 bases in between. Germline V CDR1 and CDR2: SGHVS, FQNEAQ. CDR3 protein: CASSFGVEGEQFF. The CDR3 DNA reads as TGTGCCAGCAGCTTCGGGGTAGAGGGTGAGCAGTTCTTC.

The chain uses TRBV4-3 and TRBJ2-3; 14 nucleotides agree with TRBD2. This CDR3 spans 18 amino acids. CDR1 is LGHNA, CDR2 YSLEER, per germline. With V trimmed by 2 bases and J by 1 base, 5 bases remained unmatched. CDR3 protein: CASSQFGTSGGRTDTQYF. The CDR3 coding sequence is TGCGCCAGCAGCCAATTCGGGACTAGCGGGGGACGCACAGATACGCAGTATTTT.

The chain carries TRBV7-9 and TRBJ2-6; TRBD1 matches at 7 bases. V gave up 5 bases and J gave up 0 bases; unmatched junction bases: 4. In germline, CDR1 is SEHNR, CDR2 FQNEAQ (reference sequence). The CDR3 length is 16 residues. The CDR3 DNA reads TGTGCCAGCAGCCCGGGACAGACCTCTGGGGCCAACGTCCTGACTTTC. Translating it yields CASSPGQTSGANVLTF.

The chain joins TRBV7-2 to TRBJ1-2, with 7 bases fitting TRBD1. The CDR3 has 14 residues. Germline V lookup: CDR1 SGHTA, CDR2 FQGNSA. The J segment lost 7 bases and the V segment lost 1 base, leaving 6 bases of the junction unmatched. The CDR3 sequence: CASSLEDRVGGYTF. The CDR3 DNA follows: TGTGCCAGCAGCTTAGAAGACAGGGTCGGTGGCTACACCTTC.

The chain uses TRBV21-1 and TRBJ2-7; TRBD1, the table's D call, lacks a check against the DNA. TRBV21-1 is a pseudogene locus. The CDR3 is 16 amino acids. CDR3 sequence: CASSGHRVGSFGEQYF. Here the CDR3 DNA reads TGTGCCAGCAGCGGCCACAGGGTAGGGTCGTTTGGCGAGCAGTACTTC.